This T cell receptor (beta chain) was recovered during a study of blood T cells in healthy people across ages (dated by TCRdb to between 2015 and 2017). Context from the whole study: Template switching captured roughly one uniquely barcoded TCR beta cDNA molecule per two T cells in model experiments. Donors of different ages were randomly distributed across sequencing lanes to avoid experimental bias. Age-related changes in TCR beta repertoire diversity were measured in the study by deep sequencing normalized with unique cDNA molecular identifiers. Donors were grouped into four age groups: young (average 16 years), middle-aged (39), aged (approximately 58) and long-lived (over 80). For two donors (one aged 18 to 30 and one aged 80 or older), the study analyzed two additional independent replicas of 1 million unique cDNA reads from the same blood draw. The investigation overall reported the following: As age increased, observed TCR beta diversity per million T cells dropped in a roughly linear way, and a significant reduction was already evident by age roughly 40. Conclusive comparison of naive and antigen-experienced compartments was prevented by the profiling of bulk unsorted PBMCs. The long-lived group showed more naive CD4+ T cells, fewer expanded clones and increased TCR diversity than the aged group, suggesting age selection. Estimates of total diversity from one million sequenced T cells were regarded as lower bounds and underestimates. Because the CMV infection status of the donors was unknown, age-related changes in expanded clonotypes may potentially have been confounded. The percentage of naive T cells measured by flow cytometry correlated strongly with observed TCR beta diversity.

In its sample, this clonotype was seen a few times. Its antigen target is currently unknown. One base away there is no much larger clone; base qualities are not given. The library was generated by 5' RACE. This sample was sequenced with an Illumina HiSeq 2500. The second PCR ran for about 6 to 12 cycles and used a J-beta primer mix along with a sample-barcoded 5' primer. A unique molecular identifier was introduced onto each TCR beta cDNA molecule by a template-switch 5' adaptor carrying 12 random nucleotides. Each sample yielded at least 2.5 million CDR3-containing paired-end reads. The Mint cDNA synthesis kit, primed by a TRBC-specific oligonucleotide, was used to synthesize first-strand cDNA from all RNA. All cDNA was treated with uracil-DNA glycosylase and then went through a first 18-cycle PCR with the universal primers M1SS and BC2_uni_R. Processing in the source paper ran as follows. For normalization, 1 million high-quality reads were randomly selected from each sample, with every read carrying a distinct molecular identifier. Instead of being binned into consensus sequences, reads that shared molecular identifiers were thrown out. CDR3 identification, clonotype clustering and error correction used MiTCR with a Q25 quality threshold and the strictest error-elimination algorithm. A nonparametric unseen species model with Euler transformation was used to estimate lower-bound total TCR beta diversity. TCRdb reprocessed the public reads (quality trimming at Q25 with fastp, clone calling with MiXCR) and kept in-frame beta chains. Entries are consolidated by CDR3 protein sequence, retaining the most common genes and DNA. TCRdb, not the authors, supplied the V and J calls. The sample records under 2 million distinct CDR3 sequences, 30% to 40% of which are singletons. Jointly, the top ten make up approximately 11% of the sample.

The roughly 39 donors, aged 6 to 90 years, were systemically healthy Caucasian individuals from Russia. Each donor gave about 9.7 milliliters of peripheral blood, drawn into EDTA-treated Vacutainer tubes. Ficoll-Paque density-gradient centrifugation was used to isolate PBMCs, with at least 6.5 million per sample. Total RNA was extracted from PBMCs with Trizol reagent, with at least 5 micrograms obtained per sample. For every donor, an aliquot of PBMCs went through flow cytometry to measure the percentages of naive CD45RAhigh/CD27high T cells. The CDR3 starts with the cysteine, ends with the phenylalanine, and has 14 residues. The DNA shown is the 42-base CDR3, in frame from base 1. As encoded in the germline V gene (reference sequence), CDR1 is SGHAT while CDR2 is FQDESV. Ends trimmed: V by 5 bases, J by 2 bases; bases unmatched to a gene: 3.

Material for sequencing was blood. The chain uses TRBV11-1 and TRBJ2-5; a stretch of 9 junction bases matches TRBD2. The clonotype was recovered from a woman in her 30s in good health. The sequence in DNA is TGTGCCAGCAGCAAGACTAGCGGTCAAGAGACCCAGTACTTC. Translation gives CASSKTSGQETQYF.